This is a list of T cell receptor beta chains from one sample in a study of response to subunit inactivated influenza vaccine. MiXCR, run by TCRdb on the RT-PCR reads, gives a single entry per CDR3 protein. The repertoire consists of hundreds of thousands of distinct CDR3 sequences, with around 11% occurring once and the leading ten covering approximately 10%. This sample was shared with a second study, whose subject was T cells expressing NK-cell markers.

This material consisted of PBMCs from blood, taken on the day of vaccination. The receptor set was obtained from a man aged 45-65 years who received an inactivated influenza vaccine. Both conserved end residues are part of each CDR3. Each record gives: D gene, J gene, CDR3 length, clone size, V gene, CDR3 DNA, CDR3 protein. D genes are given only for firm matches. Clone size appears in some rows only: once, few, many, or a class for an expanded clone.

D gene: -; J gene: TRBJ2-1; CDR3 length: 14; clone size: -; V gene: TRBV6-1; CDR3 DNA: TGTGCCAGCAGTCCCTGGGCGTCCTACAATGAGCAGTTCTTC; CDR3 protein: CASSPWASYNEQFF
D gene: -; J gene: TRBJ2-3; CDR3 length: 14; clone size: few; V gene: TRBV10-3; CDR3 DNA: TGTGCCATCAGTGACACGAGAAGCACAGATACGCAGTATTTT; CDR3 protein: CAISDTRSTDTQYF
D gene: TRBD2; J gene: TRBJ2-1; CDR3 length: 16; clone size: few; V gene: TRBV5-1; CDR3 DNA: TGCGCCAGCAGCTTGGCCAGGGCGGGAGGGTTCAATGAGCAGTTCTTC; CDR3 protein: CASSLARAGGFNEQFF
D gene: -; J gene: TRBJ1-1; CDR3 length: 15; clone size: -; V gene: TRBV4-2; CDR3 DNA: TGTGCCAGCACCCGAGGGACACTGATGAACACTGAAGCTTTCTTT; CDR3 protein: CASTRGTLMNTEAFF
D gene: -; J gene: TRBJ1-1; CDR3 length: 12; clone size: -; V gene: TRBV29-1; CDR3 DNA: TGCAGCGACGGACAATTGAACACTGAAGCTTTCTTT; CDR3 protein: CSDGQLNTEAFF
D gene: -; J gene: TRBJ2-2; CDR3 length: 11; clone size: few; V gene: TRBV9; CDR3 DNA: TGTGCCAGCAGCGGTGGAAGGGAGCTGTTTTTT; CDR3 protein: CASSGGRELFF
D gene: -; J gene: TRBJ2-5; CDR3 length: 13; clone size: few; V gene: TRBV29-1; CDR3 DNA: TGCAGCGTTGAATTTGGGGGCCAAGAGACCCAGTACTTC; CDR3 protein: CSVEFGGQETQYF
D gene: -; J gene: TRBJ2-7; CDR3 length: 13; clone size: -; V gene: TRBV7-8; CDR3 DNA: TGTGCCAGCAGCGGGGAAGGAAGGAGAGAGCAGTACTTC; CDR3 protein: CASSGEGRREQYF
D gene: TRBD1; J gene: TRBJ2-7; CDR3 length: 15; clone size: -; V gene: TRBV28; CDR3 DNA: TGTGCCAGCAGTTTAGCAGGGGGCGAGGGTTACGAGCAGTACTTC; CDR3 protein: CASSLAGGEGYEQYF
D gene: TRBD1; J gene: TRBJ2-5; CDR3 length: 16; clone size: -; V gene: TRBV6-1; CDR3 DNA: TGTGCCAGCAGCCGGGACAGGGGGCGCTACCAAGAGACCCAGTACTTC; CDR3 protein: CASSRDRGRYQETQYF
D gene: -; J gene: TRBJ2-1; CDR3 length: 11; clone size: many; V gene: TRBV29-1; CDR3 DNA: TGCAGCGTTGGGGCCTACAATGAGCAGTTCTTC; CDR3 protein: CSVGAYNEQFF
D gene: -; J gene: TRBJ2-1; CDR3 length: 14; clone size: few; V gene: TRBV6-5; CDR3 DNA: TGTGCCAGCAGTTTGGGTGGGAGCCGGAATGAGCAGTTCTTC; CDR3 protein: CASSLGGSRNEQFF
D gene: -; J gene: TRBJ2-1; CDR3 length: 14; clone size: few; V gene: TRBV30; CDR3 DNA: TGTGCCTGGAGTGTAGGCCCAACCAAGGCTGAGCAGTTCTTC; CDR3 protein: CAWSVGPTKAEQFF
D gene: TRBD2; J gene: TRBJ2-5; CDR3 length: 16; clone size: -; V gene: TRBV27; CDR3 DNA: TGTGCCAGCAGTCCCGGGACTAGCGGGGGGGGGGAGACCCAGTACTTC; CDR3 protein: CASSPGTSGGGETQYF
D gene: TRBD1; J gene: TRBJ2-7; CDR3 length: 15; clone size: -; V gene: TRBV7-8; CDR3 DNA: TGTGCCAGCAGCGCAGAACAGGGGCTAGGCTACGAGCAGTACTTC; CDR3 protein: CASSAEQGLGYEQYF
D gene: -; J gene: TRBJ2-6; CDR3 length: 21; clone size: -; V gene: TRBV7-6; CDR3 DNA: TGTGCCAGCAGCTCCTTGCCCGAGACAGGACTACTTATCTCTGGGGCCAACGTCCTGACTTTC; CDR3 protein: CASSSLPETGLLISGANVLTF
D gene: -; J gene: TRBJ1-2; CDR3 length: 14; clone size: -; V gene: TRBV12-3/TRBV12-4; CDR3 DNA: TGTGCCAGCAGCCTACGGGGAAGTGGCTATGGCTACACCTTC; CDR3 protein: CASSLRGSGYGYTF
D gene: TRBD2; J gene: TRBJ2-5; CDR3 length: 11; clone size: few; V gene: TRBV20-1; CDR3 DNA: TGCAGTGCGGGAGGGGTAGAGACCCAGTACTTC; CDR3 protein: CSAGGVETQYF
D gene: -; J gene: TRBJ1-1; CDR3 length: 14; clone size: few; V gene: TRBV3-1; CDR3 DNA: TGTGCCAGCAGCCCCCGTGGGGGGCTCGTTGAAGCTTTCTTT; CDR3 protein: CASSPRGGLVEAFF
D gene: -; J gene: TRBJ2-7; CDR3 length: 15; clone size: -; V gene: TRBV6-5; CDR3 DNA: TGTGCCAGCAGTTACTCGTGGGAAATCTCCTACGAGCAGTACTTC; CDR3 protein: CASSYSWEISYEQYF
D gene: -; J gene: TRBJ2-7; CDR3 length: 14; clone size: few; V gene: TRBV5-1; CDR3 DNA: TGCGCCAGCAGTTCGACTCTTAGCGCCTACGAGCAGTACTTC; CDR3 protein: CASSSTLSAYEQYF
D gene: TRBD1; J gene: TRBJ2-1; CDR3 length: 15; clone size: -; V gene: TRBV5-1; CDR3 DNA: TGCGCCAGCAGCTTGGGGCAGGGGGCCGACAATGAGCAGTTCTTC; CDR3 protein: CASSLGQGADNEQFF
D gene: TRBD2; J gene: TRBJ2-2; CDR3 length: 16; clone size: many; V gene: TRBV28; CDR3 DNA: TGTGCCAGCAGCTCGACTAGCGGAGGGTACACCGGGGAGCTGTTTTTT; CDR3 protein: CASSSTSGGYTGELFF
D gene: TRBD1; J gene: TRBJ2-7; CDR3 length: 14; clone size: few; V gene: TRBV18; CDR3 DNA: TGTGCCAGCTCATCCCGGACAGGGGAGGGCGAGCAGTACTTC; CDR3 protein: CASSSRTGEGEQYF
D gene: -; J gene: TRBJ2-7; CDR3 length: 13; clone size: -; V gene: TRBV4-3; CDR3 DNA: TGCGCCAGCAGCCAAGTTTTGGCCTACGAGCAGTACTTC; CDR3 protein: CASSQVLAYEQYF
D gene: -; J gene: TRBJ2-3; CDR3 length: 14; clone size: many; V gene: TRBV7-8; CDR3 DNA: TGTGCCAGCACCCTAAGTGAGAGCACAGATACGCAGTATTTT; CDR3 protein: CASTLSESTDTQYF
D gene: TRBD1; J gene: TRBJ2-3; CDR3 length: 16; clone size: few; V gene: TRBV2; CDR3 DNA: TGTGCCAGCAGCTGGGGACAGGGGGCCGGAGGAGATACGCAGTATTTT; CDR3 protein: CASSWGQGAGGDTQYF
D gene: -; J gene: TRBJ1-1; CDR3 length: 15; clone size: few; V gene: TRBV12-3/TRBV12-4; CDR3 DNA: TGTGCCAGCAGTTTTTACGGGACACTGAACACTGAAGCTTTCTTT; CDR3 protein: CASSFYGTLNTEAFF
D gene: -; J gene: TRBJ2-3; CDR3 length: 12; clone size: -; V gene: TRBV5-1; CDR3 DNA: TGCGCCAGCAGCTCCAGCTTAGATACGCAGTATTTT; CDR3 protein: CASSSSLDTQYF
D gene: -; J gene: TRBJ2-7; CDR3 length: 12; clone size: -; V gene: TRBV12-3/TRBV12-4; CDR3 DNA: TGTGCCAGCAGTCCGACAGGAACCGAGCAGTACTTC; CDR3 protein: CASSPTGTEQYF
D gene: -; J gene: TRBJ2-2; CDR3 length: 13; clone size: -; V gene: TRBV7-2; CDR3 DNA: TGTGCCAGCAGCTGGGCGCTCACCGGGGAGCTGTTTTTT; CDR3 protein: CASSWALTGELFF
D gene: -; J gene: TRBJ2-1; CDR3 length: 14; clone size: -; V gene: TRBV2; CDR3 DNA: TGTGCCAGCAGTGTCTCTCAATCCTACAATGAGCAGTTCTTC; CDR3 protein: CASSVSQSYNEQFF
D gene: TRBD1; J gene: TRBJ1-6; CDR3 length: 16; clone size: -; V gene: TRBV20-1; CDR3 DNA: TGCAGTGCTAGCGAGACAGGGTTATCGGTTGGTTCACCCCTCCACTTT; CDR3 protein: CSASETGLSVGSPLHF
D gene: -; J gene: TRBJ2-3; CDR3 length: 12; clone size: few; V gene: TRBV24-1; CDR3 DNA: TGTGCCACCAGTGATCCAACAGTCGGGCAGTATTTT; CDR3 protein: CATSDPTVGQYF
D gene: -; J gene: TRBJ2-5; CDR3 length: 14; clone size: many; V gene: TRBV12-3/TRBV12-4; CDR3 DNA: TGTGCCAGCAGGTTTGCGGGAAACCAAGAGACCCAGTACTTC; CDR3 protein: CASRFAGNQETQYF
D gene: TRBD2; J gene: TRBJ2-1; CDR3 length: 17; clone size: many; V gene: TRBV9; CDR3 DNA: TGTGCCAGCAGCGCCCACCGACTAGCGCCGCTCCTCAATGAGCAGTTCTTC; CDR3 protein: CASSAHRLAPLLNEQFF
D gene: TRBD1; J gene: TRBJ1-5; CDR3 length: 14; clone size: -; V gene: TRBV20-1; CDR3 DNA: TGCAGTGCTAAGACAGGGGCTAGCAATCAGACCCAGCATTTT; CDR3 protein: CSAKTGASNQTQHF
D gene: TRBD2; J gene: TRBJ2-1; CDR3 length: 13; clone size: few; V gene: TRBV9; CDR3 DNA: TGTGCCAGCAGCGCCTCATTAGCGGGTGAGCAGTTCTTC; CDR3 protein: CASSASLAGEQFF
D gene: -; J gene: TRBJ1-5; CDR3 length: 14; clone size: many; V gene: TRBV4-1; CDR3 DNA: TGCGCCAGCGGTTTAGGTGGACAGAATCAGCCCCAGCATTTT; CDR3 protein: CASGLGGQNQPQHF
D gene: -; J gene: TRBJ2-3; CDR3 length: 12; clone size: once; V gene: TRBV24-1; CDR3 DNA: TGTGCCACCAGTGATCCGGTAGATACGCAGTATTTT; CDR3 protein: CATSDPVDTQYF
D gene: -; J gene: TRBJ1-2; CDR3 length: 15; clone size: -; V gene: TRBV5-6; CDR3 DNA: TGTGCCAGCAGCTTGGAAGACAGGCGGGGGTATGGCTACACCTTC; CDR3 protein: CASSLEDRRGYGYTF
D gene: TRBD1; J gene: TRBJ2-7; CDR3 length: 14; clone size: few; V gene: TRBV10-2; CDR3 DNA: TGCGCCAGCACGGCTTTGCGACAGGGCTACGAGCAGTACTTC; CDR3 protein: CASTALRQGYEQYF
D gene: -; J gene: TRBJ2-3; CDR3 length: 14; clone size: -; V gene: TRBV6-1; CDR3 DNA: TGTGCCACCTTGCTGGGGGGCGAGGCAGATACGCAGTATTTT; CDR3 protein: CATLLGGEADTQYF
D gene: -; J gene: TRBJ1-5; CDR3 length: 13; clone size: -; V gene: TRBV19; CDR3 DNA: TGTGCCAGTAGTACAGAATTTAATCAGCCCCAGCATTTT; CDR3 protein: CASSTEFNQPQHF
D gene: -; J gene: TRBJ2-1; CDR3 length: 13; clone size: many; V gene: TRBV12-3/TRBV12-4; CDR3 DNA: TGTGCCAGCGGCGATCACACGCTCAATGAGCAGTTCTTC; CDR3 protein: CASGDHTLNEQFF
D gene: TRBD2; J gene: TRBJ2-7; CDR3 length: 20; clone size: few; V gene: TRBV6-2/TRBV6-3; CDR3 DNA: TGTGCCAGCAGTTACAATCTGATGACTAGCGGGAGGGCGAACGACTACGAGCAGTACTTC; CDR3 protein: CASSYNLMTSGRANDYEQYF
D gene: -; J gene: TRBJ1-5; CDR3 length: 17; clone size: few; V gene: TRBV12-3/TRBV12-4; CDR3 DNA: TGTGCCAGCAGTTTTCGGGCCGGAGGGTATAGCAATCAGCCCCAGCATTTT; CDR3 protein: CASSFRAGGYSNQPQHF
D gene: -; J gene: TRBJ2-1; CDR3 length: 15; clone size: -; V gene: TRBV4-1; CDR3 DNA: TGCGCCAGCAGCCTCCTCGGGGTCCAGGGGAATGAGCAGTTCTTC; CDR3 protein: CASSLLGVQGNEQFF
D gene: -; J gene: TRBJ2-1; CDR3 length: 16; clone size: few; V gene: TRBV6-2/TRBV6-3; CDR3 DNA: TGTGCCAGCAGGCTAGACCCGGGATATAGCTACAATGAGCAGTTCTTC; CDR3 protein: CASRLDPGYSYNEQFF
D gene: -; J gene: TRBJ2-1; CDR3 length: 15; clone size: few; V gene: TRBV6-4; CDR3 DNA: TGTGCCAGCAGTGAAGGTAGCGGAGACTACAATGAGCAGTTCTTC; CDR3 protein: CASSEGSGDYNEQFF
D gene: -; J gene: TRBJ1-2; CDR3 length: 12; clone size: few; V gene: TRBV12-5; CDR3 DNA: TGTGCTAGTGCCTTGGCGGGACATGGCTACACCTTC; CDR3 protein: CASALAGHGYTF
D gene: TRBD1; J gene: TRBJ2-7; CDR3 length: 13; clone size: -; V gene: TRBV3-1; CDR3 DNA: TGTGCCAGCAGCCCCCAGAGGACAGGGCAAAGCTACTTC; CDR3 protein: CASSPQRTGQSYF
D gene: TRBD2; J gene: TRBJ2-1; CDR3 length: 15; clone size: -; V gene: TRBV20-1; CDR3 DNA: TGCAGTGCTAGAGGGGTCACTAGCGCGCTCAATGAGCAGTTCTTC; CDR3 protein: CSARGVTSALNEQFF
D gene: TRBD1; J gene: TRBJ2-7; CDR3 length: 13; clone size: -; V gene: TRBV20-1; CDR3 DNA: TGCAGTGCCACGGGACAGACCCCCTACGAGCAGTACTTC; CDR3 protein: CSATGQTPYEQYF
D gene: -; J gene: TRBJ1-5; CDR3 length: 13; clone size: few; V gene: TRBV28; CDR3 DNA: TGTGCCAGCGGCAGCGATAGCAATCAGCCCCAGCATTTT; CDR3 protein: CASGSDSNQPQHF
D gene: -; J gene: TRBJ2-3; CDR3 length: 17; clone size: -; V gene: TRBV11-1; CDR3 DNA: TGTGCCAGCAGCTTAGAAAGTACCGGGACTTTGATTGATACGCAGTATTTT; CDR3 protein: CASSLESTGTLIDTQYF
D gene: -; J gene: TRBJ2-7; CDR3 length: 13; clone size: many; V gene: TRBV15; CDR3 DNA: TGTGCCACCAGCAGAGAAACGGTGTACGAGCAGTACTTC; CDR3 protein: CATSRETVYEQYF
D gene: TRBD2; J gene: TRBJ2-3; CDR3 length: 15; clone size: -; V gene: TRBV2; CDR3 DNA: TGTGCCAGCAGGGTTCTAGCGGGAGTTTCGGATACGCAGTATTTT; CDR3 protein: CASRVLAGVSDTQYF
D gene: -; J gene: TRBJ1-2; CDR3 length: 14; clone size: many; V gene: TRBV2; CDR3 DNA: TGTGCCAGCAGTGCTAGTCGGACACCCCATGGCTACACCTTC; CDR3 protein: CASSASRTPHGYTF